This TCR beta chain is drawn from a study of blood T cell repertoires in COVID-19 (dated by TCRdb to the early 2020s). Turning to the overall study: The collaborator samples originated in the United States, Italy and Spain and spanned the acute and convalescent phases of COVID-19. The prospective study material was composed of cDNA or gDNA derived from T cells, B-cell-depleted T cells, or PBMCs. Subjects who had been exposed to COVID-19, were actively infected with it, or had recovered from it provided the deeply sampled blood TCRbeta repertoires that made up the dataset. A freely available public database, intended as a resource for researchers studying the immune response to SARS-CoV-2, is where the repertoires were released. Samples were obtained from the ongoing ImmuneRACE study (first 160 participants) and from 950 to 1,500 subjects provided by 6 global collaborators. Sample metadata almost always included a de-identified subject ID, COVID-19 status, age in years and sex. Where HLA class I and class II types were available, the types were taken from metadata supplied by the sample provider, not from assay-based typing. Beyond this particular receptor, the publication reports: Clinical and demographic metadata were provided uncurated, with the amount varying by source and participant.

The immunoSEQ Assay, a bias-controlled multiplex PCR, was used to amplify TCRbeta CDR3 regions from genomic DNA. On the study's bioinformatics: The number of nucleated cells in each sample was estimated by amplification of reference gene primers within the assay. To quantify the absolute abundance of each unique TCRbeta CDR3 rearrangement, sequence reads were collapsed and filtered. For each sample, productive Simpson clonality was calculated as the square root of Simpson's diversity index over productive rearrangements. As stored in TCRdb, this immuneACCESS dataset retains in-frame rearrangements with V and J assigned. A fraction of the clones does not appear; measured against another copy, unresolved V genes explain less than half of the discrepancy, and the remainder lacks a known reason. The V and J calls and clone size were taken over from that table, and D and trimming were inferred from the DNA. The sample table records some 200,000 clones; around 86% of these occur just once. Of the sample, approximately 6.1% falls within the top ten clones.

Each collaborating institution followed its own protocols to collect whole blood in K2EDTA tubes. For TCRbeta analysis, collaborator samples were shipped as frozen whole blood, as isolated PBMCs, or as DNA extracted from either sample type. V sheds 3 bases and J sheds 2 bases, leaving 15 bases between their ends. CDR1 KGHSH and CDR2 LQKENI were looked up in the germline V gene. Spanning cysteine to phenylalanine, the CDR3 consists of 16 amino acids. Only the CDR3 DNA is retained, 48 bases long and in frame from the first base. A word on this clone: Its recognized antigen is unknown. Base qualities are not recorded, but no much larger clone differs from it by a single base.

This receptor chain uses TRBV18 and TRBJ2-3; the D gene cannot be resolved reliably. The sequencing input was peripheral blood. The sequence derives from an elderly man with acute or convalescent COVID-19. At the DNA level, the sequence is TGTGCCAGCTCACCCCTGATGAACATGAACACAGATACGCAGTATTTT. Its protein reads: CASSPLMNMNTDTQYF.